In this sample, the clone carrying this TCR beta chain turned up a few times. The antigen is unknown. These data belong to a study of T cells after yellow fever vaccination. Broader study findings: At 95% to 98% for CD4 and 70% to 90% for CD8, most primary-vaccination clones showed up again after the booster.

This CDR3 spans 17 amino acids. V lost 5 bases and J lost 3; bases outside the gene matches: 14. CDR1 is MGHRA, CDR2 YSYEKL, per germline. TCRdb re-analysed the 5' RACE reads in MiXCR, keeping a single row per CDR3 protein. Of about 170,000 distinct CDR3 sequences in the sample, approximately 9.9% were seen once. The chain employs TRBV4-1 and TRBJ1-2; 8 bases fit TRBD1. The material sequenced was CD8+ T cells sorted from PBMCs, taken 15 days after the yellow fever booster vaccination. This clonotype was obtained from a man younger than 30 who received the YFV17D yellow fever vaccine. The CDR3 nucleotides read TGCGCCAGCAGCGGACAGGGTAACAGGGAGAGGGACTATGGCTACACCTTC. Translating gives CASSGQGNRERDYGYTF.